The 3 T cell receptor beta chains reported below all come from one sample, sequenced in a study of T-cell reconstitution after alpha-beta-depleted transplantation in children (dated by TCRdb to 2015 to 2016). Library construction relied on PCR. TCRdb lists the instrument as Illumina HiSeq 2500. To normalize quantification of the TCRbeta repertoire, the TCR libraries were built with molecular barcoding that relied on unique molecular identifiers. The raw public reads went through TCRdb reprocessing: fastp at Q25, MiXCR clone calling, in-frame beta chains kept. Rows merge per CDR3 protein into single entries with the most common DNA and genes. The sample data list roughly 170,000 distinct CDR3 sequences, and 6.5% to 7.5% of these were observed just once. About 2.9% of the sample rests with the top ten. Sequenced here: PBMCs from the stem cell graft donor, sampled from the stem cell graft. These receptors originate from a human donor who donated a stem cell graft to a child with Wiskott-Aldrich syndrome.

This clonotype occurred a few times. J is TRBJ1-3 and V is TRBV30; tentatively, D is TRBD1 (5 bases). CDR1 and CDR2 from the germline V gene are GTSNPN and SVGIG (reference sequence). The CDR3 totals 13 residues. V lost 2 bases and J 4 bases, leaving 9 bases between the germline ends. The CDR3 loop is CAWSRQLGNTIYF. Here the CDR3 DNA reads TGTGCCTGGAGTAGACAGTTGGGAAACACCATATATTTT.

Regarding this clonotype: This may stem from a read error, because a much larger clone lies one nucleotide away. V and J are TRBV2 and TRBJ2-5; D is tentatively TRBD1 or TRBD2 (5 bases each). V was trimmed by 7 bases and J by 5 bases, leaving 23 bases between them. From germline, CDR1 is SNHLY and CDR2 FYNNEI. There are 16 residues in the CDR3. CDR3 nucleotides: TGTGCCAGCACCCAATCCTCGGGGCAGGGCTACGAGACCCAGTACTTC. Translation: CASTQSSGQGYETQYF.

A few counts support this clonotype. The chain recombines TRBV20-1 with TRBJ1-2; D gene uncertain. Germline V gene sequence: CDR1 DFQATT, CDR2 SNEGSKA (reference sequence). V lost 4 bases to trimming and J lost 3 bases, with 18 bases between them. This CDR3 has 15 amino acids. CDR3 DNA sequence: TGCAGTGCTACTTTAACCGGGGTTAGGGACTATGGCTACACCTTC. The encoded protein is CSATLTGVRDYGYTF.